This T cell receptor (beta chain) is from a study of cytomegalovirus exposure and HLA in healthy donors. There are 15 residues in the CDR3. CDR1 is LNHDA and CDR2 is SQIVND in the germline V gene (reference sequence). V dropped 6 bases and J dropped 2; count of bases not matched to a gene: 9. Primers for the PCR totalled 60 Vbeta and 13 Jbeta. TCRdb's table, derived via immunoSEQ multiplex PCR, lists solely in-frame clones and lacks some. The repertoire holds around 77,000 clones, approximately 78% seen once, with around 3.7% in the top ten. The chain couples TRBV19 to TRBJ1-2; 7 bases agree with TRBD1. The source material was PBMCs. The clonotype originates from a man aged 35-49 years in good health and CMV-seronegative. The CDR3 sequence: CASRALGQENYGYTF. As DNA, the CDR3 is TGTGCCAGTAGGGCCCTCGGACAGGAAAACTATGGCTACACCTTC.